Below are 27 T cell receptor beta chains sequenced from a single sample in a study of shared clonotypes between healthy human individuals. Sequencing used immunoSEQ multiplex PCR; TCRdb keeps in-frame clones, though not all of them. The table has 1,500,000 or so clones, around 97% seen once. Sequenced sample: naive CD4+ T cells sorted from blood. Documented subset: CD45RA+ positively selected. Source of these receptors: a man aged 25-45 years in good health.

V usage is TRBV4-1 and J usage is TRBJ2-5, with D possibly TRBD2 on 5 matching bases. The ends were cut back, 0 bases at V and 4 bases at J, with 12 bases in the middle. Looked up from germline, CDR1 is MGHRA and CDR2 is YSYEKL. The CDR3 runs 15 residues. The CDR3 is CASSQDPGYGETQYF. In nucleotides, the CDR3 is TGCGCCAGCAGCCAAGATCCGGGGTACGGAGAGACCCAGTACTTC.

As for this clone: Within the sample, other DNA sequences also encode this same CDR3. The chain joins TRBV6-5 to TRBJ2-7; no definite D call. Trimming left V 0 bases short and J 2 bases short, with 5 bases between. The CDR3 is 13 residues long. Germline loops: CDR1 MNHEY, CDR2 SVGAGI. CDR3 sequence (DNA): TGTGCCAGCAGTTACTCGGGAACCTACGAGCAGTACTTC. Translation: CASSYSGTYEQYF.

J is TRBJ2-7 and V is TRBV14, with D perhaps matching TRBD1 (6 bases). Looked up from germline, CDR1 is SGHDN and CDR2 is FVKESK. The CDR3 totals 12 residues. Trimming removed 3 bases at V and 7 bases at J, with 10 bases between. As DNA, the CDR3 is TGTGCCAGCAGCCATGCGACAGGAGAGCAGTACTTC. Translation gives CASSHATGEQYF.

V usage is TRBV7-9 and J usage is TRBJ2-5, with D unclear. Trimming took 1 base from V and 4 from J, leaving 16 bases between them. There are 16 residues in the CDR3. From germline, CDR1 is SEHNR and CDR2 FQNEAQ (reference sequence). This chain's CDR3 is CASSLGFRGEGETQYF. As DNA, the CDR3 is TGTGCCAGCAGCTTAGGGTTTAGAGGTGAAGGAGAGACCCAGTACTTC.

The chain combines TRBV18 with TRBJ2-7, with 9 bases identical to TRBD1. Germline V gives CDR1 KGHSH, CDR2 LQKENI. This CDR3 is built from 17 residues. J lost 2 bases, V lost 5 bases, and 13 bases had no gene match. The CDR3 DNA follows: TGTGCCAGCTCATCCTTACCCGGACAGGGGTCCCCCTACGAGCAGTACTTC. It specifies CASSSLPGQGSPYEQYF.

Only one count was recorded for this clone. The genes are TRBV5-1 and TRBJ1-2; TRBD1 might be the D (5 bases). Per the germline V gene, CDR1 is SGHRS and CDR2 is YFSETQ. V shed 6 bases and J shed 2 bases, with 11 bases lying between them. This CDR3 comprises 13 residues. For the CDR3, the DNA is TGCGCCAGCAAAAAAGGGGTAAACTATGGCTACACCTTC. This encodes CASKKGVNYGYTF.

The chain joins TRBV6-5 to TRBJ1-5; 8 nucleotides agree with TRBD1. Losses at the gene ends were 6 bases for V and 9 bases for J; bases not matched to a gene: 13. Germline V gene data show CDR1 as MNHEY and CDR2 as SVGAGI. This CDR3 has 15 residues. The CDR3 nucleotides are TGTGCCAGCAGCGACGCAGGGGGCAGGGGAATGCCCCAGCATTTT. Protein product: CASSDAGGRGMPQHF.

This chain connects TRBV9 to TRBJ2-7, with no clear D. CDR1 SGDLS and CDR2 YYNGEE come from the germline V gene. CDR3 length: 14 residues. V dropped 0 bases and J dropped 0 bases, with 7 bases sitting between them. The CDR3 DNA follows: TGTGCCAGCAGCGTAGAAGCGCTCTCCTACGAGCAGTACTTC. It specifies CASSVEALSYEQYF.

The chain has TRBV30 and TRBJ2-7; 9 positions match TRBD1. This CDR3 region has 12 residues. With 5 bases clipped from V and 6 bases from J, the junction kept 5 bases outside the gene matches. Germline CDR1 and CDR2: GTSNPN and SVGIG (reference sequence). The CDR3 DNA follows: TGTGCCTGGGAACAGGGGGCAGGCGAGCAGTACTTC. The encoded protein is CAWEQGAGEQYF.

This clone was detected only once. The chain combines TRBV27 with TRBJ2-7; 7 nucleotides line up with TRBD2. Per germline, CDR1 MNHEY and CDR2 SMNVEV (reference sequence). The V and J ends lost 5 bases and 3 bases, in that order; junction bases with no gene match: 13. The CDR3 covers 16 residues. The CDR3, as DNA: TGTGCCAGCAGTCCAGTCACCGGGACTAACCACTACGAGCAGTACTTC. Its translation is CASSPVTGTNHYEQYF.

The chain carries TRBV19 and TRBJ2-3, with 9 bases that match TRBD2. The CDR3 is made up of 16 amino acids. CDR1 LNHDA and CDR2 SQIVND come from the germline V gene (reference sequence). Trimming at V came to 3 bases and at J to 4 bases, leaving 8 bases not matched to a gene. CDR3: CASSIWGLARADTQYF. Written as DNA, the CDR3 is TGTGCCAGTAGTATTTGGGGACTAGCACGTGCAGATACGCAGTATTTT.

The chain carries TRBV4-1 and TRBJ1-2, with D uncertain. V was shortened by 1 base and J by 2 bases, with 8 bases between the two germline ends. This CDR3 comprises 14 residues. CDR1 and CDR2 (germline): MGHRA, YSYEKL. The CDR3 here is CASSQGRINYGYTF. CDR3 nucleotide sequence: TGCGCCAGCAGCCAAGGCAGGATCAACTATGGCTACACCTTC.

This clone is a singleton in its sample. CDR3 coding DNA: TGTGCCAGCAGTCCATGGACAGGGGCGAACACCGGGGAGCTGTTTTTT. Its translation is CASSPWTGANTGELFF. The chain uses TRBV27 and TRBJ2-2, with 9 bases aligning to TRBD1. Trimming cost V 5 bases and J 0 bases; bases outside gene matches: 4. CDR1 MNHEY and CDR2 SMNVEV come from the germline V gene (reference sequence). CDR3 size: 16 residues.

This clone was observed a single time. The V call is TRBV5-5, the J call TRBJ2-1; D is tentatively TRBD1 or TRBD2 (7 bases each). This CDR3 has 14 residues. Germline V CDR1 and CDR2: SGHKS, YYEKEE (reference sequence). V was trimmed by 4 bases and J by 3 bases, leaving 11 bases between them. Here the CDR3 reads CASSGGDSYNEQFF. CDR3 DNA: TGTGCCAGCAGCGGGGGGGACAGCTACAATGAGCAGTTCTTC.

The chain joins TRBV5-1 to TRBJ2-3, with D perhaps matching TRBD1 (6 bases). Germline-derived CDR1 and CDR2 are SGHRS and YFSETQ. V was trimmed by 4 bases and J by 0 bases, leaving 12 bases between them. There are 15 residues in the CDR3. The CDR3 spells CASSRTGQSTDTQYF. In DNA, the CDR3 is TGCGCCAGCAGCCGAACGGGACAAAGCACAGATACGCAGTATTTT. Variable domain in full (rest from reference TRBV5-1 and TRBJ2-3): KAGVTQTPRYLIKTRGQQVTLSCSPISGHRSVSWYQQTPGQGLQFLFEYFSETQRNKGNFPGRFSGRQFSNSRSEMNVSTLELGDSALYLCASSRTGQSTDTQYFGPGTRLTVL.

The V and J genes are TRBV1 and TRBJ2-3; TRBD2, the table's D call, was not compared with the DNA. TRBV1 is a pseudogene. The CDR3 runs to 16 residues. CDR3 sequence reads: CTSSQETSGCTDTQYF. CDR3 DNA sequence: TGCACCAGCAGCCAAGAAACTAGCGGGTGCACAGATACGCAGTATTTT.

In regard to this clone: Distinct nucleotide sequences in the sample also encode this CDR3. The rearrangement joins TRBV9 to TRBJ2-2; D possibly corresponds to TRBD2 (5 bases). The CDR3 runs 15 residues. The V gene lost 2 bases and the J gene lost 0 bases, with 8 bases spanning the gap. The germline V gene has CDR1 SGDLS and CDR2 YYNGEE. The CDR3 protein is CASSVDGANTGELFF. CDR3 DNA: TGTGCCAGCAGCGTCGACGGGGCGAACACCGGGGAGCTGTTTTTT. The complete variable domain, with remaining parts taken from reference TRBV9 and TRBJ2-2, reads DSGVTQTPKHLITATGQRVTLRCSPRSGDLSVYWYQQSLDQGLQFLIQYYNGEERAKGNILERFSAQQFPDLHSELNLSSLELGDSALYFCASSVDGANTGELFFGEGSRLTVL.

The V call is TRBV4-1, the J call TRBJ1-2, with D possibly matching TRBD1 (6 bases). The V end was cut by 4 bases, the J end by 0 bases, with 9 bases between. The CDR3 is 14 amino acids. The germline V gene encodes CDR1 MGHRA and CDR2 YSYEKL. CDR3 protein: CASSPGQTNYGYTF. CDR3 DNA sequence: TGCGCCAGCAGCCCCGGACAGACTAACTATGGCTACACCTTC.

This chain connects TRBV2 to TRBJ2-1, with 8 nucleotides matching TRBD1. Germline assignment: CDR1 SNHLY and CDR2 FYNNEI. The V gene end was trimmed by 6 bases and the J gene end by 6 bases; junction bases not matched to a gene: 10. The CDR3 extends over 15 amino acids. The CDR3 is CASRFQGAGSNEQFF. CDR3 bases: TGTGCCAGCAGATTCCAGGGGGCAGGGTCCAATGAGCAGTTCTTC.

The chain's CDR3 is CASSYLRTGDEQYF. The CDR3 region has the DNA TGTGCCAGCAGTTACCTAAGAACAGGGGACGAGCAGTACTTC. The chain combines TRBV6-5 with TRBJ2-7; 7 bases fit TRBD1. Germline CDR1 and CDR2: MNHEY and SVGAGI. V gave up 2 bases and J gave up 5 bases; unmatched junction bases: 6. CDR3 length: 14 amino acids.

This chain uses TRBV6-5 with TRBJ1-1; D is unclear. The CDR3 contains 14 residues. Trimming removed 7 bases at V and 1 base at J, with 13 bases between. Per the germline V gene, CDR1 is MNHEY and CDR2 is SVGAGI. This chain's CDR3 is CASTTRSGNTEAFF. For the CDR3, the DNA is TGTGCCAGCACCACTAGGTCCGGGAACACTGAAGCTTTCTTT.

V gene TRBV6-5 combines with J gene TRBJ2-4; D remains ambiguous. Germline loops: CDR1 MNHEY, CDR2 SVGAGI. V lost 6 bases and J 0 bases, leaving 9 bases between the germline ends. CDR3 length: 14 amino acids. The CDR3: CASRSPVAKNIQYF. The CDR3, as DNA: TGTGCCAGCAGGAGTCCTGTAGCCAAAAACATTCAGTACTTC.

The chain combines TRBV6-5 with TRBJ1-3; a weak D match, TRBD1 (5 bases). The CDR3 is 13 residues long. Trimming stripped 10 bases from V and 2 bases from J, with 12 bases between. Germline CDR1 reads MNHEY; CDR2 reads SVGAGI. The CDR3 nucleotides are TGTGCCACCTCCCGGGGCACTGGAAACACCATATATTTT. Protein product: CATSRGTGNTIYF.

The chain combines TRBV18 with TRBJ2-7; D is possibly TRBD1 (6 bases). The V gene's germline CDR1 is KGHSH and CDR2 LQKENI. V was pared by 1 base and J by 5 bases, with 9 bases between. The CDR3 length is 13 residues. The CDR3 sequence is CASSPRRGNEQYF. The CDR3 DNA follows: TGTGCCAGCTCACCACGCAGGGGAAACGAGCAGTACTTC.

With regard to this clone: Because the CDR3's place on the DNA is in doubt, the DNA is left out and the CDR3 is given as listed by TCRdb. The rearrangement uses TRBV21-1 and TRBJ2-1; TRBD2, as called in the table, went unchecked against the DNA. TRBV21-1 is classified as a pseudogene. The CDR3 is 18 amino acids in total, end residues counted. CDR3 region: CASSKFASGSLSYNEQFF.

This rearrangement joins TRBV11-3 to TRBJ2-3; either TRBD1 or TRBD2 may fit D (5 bases each). V was pared by 3 bases and J by 6 bases, with 13 bases between. CDR1 is SGHNT, CDR2 YENEEA, per germline. The length of the CDR3 is 14 residues. As DNA, the CDR3 is TGTGCCAGCAGCTTTGGGGGAGCGAAGGATACGCAGTATTTT. It codes for CASSFGGAKDTQYF.

This chain connects TRBV30 to TRBJ2-2; a weak D match, TRBD1 (5 bases). The CDR3 is made up of 14 amino acids. V shed 3 bases and J shed 4 bases, with 12 bases lying between them. Germline CDR1 is GTSNPN and CDR2 is SVGIG (reference sequence). Written as DNA, the CDR3 is TGTGCCTGGAGGGGGCACTACATCACCGGGGAGCTGTTTTTT. This encodes CAWRGHYITGELFF.